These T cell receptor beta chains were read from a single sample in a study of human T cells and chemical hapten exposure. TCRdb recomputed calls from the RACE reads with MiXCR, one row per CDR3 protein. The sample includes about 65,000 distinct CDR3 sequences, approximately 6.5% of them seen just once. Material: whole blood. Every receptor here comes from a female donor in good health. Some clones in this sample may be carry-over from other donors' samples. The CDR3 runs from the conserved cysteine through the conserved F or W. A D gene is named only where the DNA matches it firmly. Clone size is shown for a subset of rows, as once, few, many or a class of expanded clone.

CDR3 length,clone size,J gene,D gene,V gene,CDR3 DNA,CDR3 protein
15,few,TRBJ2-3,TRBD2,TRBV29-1,TGCAGCGTTGACGGACTAGCGGGAGATACAGATACGCAGTATTTT,CSVDGLAGDTDTQYF
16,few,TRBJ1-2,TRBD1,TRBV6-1,TGTGCCAGCACCTGGGGACAGGAACGAGAATCCTATGGCTACACCTTC,CASTWGQERESYGYTF
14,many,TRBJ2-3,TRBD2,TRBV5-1,TGCGCCAGCAGCTCAGCGGGACCCGCAGATACGCAGTATTTT,CASSSAGPADTQYF
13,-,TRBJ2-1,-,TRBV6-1,TGTGCCAGCAGTGTGTCGGGACGCGATGAGCAGTTCTTC,CASSVSGRDEQFF
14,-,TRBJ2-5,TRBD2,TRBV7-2,TGTGCCAGCAGCCAAACTAGCGACCAAGAGACCCAGTACTTC,CASSQTSDQETQYF
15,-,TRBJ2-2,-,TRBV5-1,TGCGCCAGCAGCTTGGTTTCACAGAACACCGGGGAGCTGTTTTTT,CASSLVSQNTGELFF
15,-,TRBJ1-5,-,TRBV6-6,TGTGCCAGCACCCTACTTGGTACAGGGTTTCAGCCCCAGCATTTT,CASTLLGTGFQPQHF
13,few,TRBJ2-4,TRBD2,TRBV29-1,TGCAGCGTTGAATCGCCTAGCGGAAACATTCAGTACTTC,CSVESPSGNIQYF
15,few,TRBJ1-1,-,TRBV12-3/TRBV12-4,TGTGCCAGCAGTGTTACGGCAGCCCCCAACACTGAAGCTTTCTTT,CASSVTAAPNTEAFF
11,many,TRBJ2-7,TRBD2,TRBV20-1,TGCAGTGCAACGACTAGCCACGAGCAGTACTTC,CSATTSHEQYF
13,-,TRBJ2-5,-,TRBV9,TGTGCCAGCTACCGGGCTCCACAAGAGACCCAGTACTTC,CASYRAPQETQYF
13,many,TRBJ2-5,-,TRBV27,TGTGCCAGCAGTTTAGCCGGCAGCCCGTCGAAGTACTTC,CASSLAGSPSKYF
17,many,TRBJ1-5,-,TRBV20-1,TGCAGTGCTAGCTCCGACAGCCTGGGATATAGCAATCAGCCCCAGCATTTT,CSASSDSLGYSNQPQHF
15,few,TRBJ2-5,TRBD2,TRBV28,TGTGCCAGCACCCCTGGGGGGGGAGGAGGAGAGACCCAGTACTTC,CASTPGGGGGETQYF
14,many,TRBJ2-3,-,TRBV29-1,TGCAGCGTTGATGCGGGCCCTAGCACAGATACGCAGTATTTT,CSVDAGPSTDTQYF
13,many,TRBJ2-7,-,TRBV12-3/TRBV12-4,TGTGCCACCCGACTAGGGGACTCCTACGAGCAGTACTTC,CATRLGDSYEQYF
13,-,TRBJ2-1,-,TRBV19,TGTGCCAGTAGCGGGCCAAACTACAATGAGCAGTTCTTC,CASSGPNYNEQFF
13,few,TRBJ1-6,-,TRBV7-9,TGTGCCAGCAGCTTTCAATCCAATTCACCCCTCCACTTT,CASSFQSNSPLHF
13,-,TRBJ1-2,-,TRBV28,TGTGCCAGCATACAGGACCTATCAGCGGGCTACACCTTC,CASIQDLSAGYTF
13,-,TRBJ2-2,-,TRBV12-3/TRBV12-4,TGTGCCAGCAGTTTGAGGGATAACGGGGAGCTGTTTTTT,CASSLRDNGELFF
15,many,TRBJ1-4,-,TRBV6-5,TGTGCCAGCAGAGGGGCTCAGGGTTCGAGTGAAAAACTGTTTTTT,CASRGAQGSSEKLFF
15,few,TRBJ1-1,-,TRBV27,TGTGCCAGCAGTGACGGGGGCCCACCGACAGCTGAAGCTTTCTTT,CASSDGGPPTAEAFF
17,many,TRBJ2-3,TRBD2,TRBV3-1,TGTGCCAGCAGCCAAGATTCGGGGGGAACCCTCACAGATACGCAGTATTTT,CASSQDSGGTLTDTQYF
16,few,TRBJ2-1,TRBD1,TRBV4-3,TGCGCCAGCAGCCCAGTGGGGCGGACAGGGGTGAATGAGCAGTTCTTC,CASSPVGRTGVNEQFF
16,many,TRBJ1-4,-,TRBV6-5,TGTGCCAGCAGTTCAATCGCGGTCACGGCTAATGAAAAACTGTTTTTT,CASSSIAVTANEKLFF
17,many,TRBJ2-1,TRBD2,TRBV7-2,TGTGCCAGCAGCTTAGGAGCCGGGACTAGCGCCTACAATGAGCAGTTCTTC,CASSLGAGTSAYNEQFF
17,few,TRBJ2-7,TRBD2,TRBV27,TGTGCCAGCAGGACTAGCGGGACTTACAGGAGCTCCTACGAGCAGTACTTC,CASRTSGTYRSSYEQYF
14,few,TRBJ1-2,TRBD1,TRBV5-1,TGCGCCAGCAGCTCCTCGGGACAGAGCTATGGCTACACCTTC,CASSSSGQSYGYTF
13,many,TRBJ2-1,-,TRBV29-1,TGCAGCGTTGAAGGGGAAGGTTCAATCTATCAGTTCTTC,CSVEGEGSIYQFF
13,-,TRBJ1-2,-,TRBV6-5,TGTGCCAGCAGCCGGGACGGATCATATGGCTACACCTTC,CASSRDGSYGYTF
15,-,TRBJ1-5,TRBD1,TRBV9,TGTGCCAGCAGCGTAACAGGGGCGAGCAATCAGCCCCAGCATTTT,CASSVTGASNQPQHF
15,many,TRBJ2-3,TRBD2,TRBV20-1,TGCAGTGCTAGCCCTTTTCGGGGGGGCACAGATACGCAGTATTTT,CSASPFRGGTDTQYF
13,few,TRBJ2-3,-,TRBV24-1,TGTGCCACCAGTGATGTCCTCTTAGATACGCAGTATTTT,CATSDVLLDTQYF
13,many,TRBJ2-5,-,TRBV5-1,TGCGCCAGCAGCTGGACACCCCAAGAGACCCAGTACTTC,CASSWTPQETQYF
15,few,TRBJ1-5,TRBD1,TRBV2,TGTGCCAGCAGAGCCGACAGGGAGGATAATCAGCCCCAGCATTTT,CASRADREDNQPQHF
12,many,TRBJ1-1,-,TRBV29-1,TGCAGCGTTAGATTAGGGAACACTGAAGCTTTCTTT,CSVRLGNTEAFF
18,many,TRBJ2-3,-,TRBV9,TGTGCCAGCAGCTCTCCGGTCCGGGGGAGGTCTACCACAGATACGCAGTATTTT,CASSSPVRGRSTTDTQYF
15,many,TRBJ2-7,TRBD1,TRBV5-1,TGCGCCAGCAGCTCGGAGGGACAGGGGCTCTACGAGCAGTACTTC,CASSSEGQGLYEQYF
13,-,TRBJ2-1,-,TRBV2,TGTGCCAGCGAGGGGGGAGAGATAAATGAGCAGTTCTTC,CASEGGEINEQFF
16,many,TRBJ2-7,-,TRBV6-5,TGTGCCAGCAGTTACTCCTCAGGGATGACTTCCCGCCAGCAGTACTTC,CASSYSSGMTSRQQYF
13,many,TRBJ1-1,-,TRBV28,TGTGCCAGCAGTTTGATTCAGTCTTTTGAAGCTTTCTTT,CASSLIQSFEAFF
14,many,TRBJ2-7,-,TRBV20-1,TGCAGTGCTACCCCAAGAAGTACGGCGGACGAGCAGTACTTC,CSATPRSTADEQYF
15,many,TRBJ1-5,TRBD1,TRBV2,TGTGCCAGCAGCGCTGGACAGGGGGCGCGACAGCCCCAGCATTTT,CASSAGQGARQPQHF
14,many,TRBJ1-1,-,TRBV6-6,TGTGCCAGCAGTTACTCCTATATGAACACTGAAGCTTTCTTT,CASSYSYMNTEAFF
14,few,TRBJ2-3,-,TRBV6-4,TGTGCCAGCAGTGACTCATCGGCCAGTGATACGCAGTATTTT,CASSDSSASDTQYF
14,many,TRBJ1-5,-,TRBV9,TGTGCCAGCGGGAGTGGCCGGCTCAATCAGCCCCAGCATTTT,CASGSGRLNQPQHF